This TCR beta chain was captured in a study of T cells in women clearing cervical HPV infection. Overall study: No precancer developed; the control's incident HPV16 infection cleared within 12 months. Study-level results: Each sample's T-cell count was unknown, possibly confounding richness.

In regard to this clone: What it recognizes is unknown. Coverage ceases 3 residues before the CDR3 finishes, and the germline J gene fills in the end.

Trimming removed 4 bases from V and 2 bases from J, with 12 bases in between. The germline V gene has CDR1 KGHSH and CDR2 LQKENI. The CDR3 contains 14 residues. The protocol was immunoSEQ multiplex PCR, while the TCRdb copy is restricted to in-frame clones and leaves out a portion. This sample's table has about 26,000 clones. Sequencing input: blood buffy coat. This rearrangement joins TRBV18 to TRBJ2-7, with D tentatively TRBD1 (5 bases). The source of this sequence is a woman between 18 and 69 years old with a cervical HPV16 infection that either progressed to CIN3+ or cleared (not recorded which). The chain's CDR3 is CASSLTREPYEQYF. The part of the CDR3 DNA that was read is TGTGCCAGCTCACTAACCAGGGAACCCTACGAG.